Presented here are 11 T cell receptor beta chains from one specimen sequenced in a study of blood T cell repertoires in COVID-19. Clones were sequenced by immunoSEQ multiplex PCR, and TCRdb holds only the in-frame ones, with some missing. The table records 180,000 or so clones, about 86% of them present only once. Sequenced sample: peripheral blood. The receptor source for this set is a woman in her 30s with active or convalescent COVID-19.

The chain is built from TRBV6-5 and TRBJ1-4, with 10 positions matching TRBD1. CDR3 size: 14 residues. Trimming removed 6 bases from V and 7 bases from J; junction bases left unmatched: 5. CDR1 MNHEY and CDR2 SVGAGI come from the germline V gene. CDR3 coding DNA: TGTGCCAGCAGGACCGGGACAGGGGCTGAAAAACTGTTTTTT. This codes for CASRTGTGAEKLFF.

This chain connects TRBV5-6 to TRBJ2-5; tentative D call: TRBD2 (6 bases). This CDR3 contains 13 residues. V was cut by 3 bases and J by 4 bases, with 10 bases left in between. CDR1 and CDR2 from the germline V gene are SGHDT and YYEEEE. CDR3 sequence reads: CASSWGLGETQYF. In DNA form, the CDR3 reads TGTGCCAGCAGCTGGGGACTGGGAGAGACCCAGTACTTC. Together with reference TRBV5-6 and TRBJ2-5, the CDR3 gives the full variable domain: DAGVTQSPTHLIKTRGQQVTLRCSPKSGHDTVSWYQQALGQGPQFIFQYYEEEERQRGNFPDRFSGHQFPNYSSELNVNALLLGDSALYLCASSWGLGETQYFGPGTRLLVL.

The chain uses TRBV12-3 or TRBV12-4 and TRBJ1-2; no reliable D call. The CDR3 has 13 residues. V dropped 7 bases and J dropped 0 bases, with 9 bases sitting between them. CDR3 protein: CASKVTTNYGYTF. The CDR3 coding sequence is TGTGCCAGCAAGGTGACTACTAACTATGGCTACACCTTC.

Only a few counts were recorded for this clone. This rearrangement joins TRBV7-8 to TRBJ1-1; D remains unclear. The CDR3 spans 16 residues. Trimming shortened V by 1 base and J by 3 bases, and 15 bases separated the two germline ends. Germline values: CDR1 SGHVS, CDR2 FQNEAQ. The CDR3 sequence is CASSLGSAGRDTEAFF. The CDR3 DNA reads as TGTGCCAGCAGCTTAGGATCGGCGGGAAGGGACACTGAAGCTTTCTTT.

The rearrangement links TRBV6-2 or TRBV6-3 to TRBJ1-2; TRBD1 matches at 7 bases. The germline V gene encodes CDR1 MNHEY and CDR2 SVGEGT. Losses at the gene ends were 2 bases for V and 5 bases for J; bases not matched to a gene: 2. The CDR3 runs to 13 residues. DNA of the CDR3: TGTGCCAGCAGTTACGGCAGGGGGTATGGCTACACCTTC. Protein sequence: CASSYGRGYGYTF.

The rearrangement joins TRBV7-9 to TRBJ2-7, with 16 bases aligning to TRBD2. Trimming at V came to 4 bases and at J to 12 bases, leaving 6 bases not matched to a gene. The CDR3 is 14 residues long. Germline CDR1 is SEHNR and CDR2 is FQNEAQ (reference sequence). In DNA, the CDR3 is TGTGCCAGCAGCTCCGGGACTAGCGGGAGGGCCTCGTACTTC. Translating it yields CASSSGTSGRASYF.

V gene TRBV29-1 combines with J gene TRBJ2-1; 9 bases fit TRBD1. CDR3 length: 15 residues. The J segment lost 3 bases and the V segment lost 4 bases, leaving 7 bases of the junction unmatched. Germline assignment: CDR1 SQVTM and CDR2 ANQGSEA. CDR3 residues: CSVVRQGVSYNEQFF. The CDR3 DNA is TGCAGCGTTGTAAGACAGGGGGTGAGCTACAATGAGCAGTTCTTC.

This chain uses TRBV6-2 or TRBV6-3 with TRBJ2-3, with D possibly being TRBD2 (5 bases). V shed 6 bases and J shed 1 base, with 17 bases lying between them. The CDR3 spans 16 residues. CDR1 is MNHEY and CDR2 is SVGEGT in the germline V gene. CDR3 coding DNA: TGTGCCAGCAGCTCCTACTCGGGGAGAGGCACAGATACGCAGTATTTT. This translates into CASSSYSGRGTDTQYF.

In DNA form, the CDR3 reads TGTGCCAGCAGCCCGCGCGGGGAGCTGTTTTTT. This encodes CASSPRGELFF. V gene TRBV5-6 combines with J gene TRBJ2-2; D call uncertain. V was shortened by 4 bases and J by 7 bases, with 5 bases between the two germline ends. Germline V gene data show CDR1 as SGHDT and CDR2 as YYEEEE. The CDR3 consists of 11 residues.

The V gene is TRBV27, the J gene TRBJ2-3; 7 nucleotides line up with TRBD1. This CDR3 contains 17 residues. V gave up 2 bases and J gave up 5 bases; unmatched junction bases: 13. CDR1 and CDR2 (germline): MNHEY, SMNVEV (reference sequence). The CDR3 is CASSLRFRGQGVDTQYF. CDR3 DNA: TGTGCCAGCAGTTTAAGATTTCGGGGCCAGGGGGTAGATACGCAGTATTTT.

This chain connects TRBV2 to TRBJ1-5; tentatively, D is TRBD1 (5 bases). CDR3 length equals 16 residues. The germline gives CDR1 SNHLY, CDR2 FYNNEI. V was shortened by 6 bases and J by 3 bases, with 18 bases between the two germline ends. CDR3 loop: CASRYEEGFPNQPQHF. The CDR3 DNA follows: TGTGCCAGCAGGTACGAGGAGGGGTTCCCCAATCAGCCCCAGCATTTT.